A selection of T cell receptor beta chains follows, all from one sample in a study of regulatory T cells in long-lasting Graves disease. TCRdb independently ran MiXCR on the multiplex PCR reads; one entry per CDR3 protein. This table has 440,000 or so distinct CDR3 sequences, about 15% appearing once. The same specimen was also included in a second study, on T cells in Graves' hyperthyroidism and ophthalmopathy.

The sequences come from peripheral blood mononuclear cells (PBMCs), collected at new diagnosis, from a patient treated with antithyroid drugs. Receptor source: a woman in her 30s with Graves disease. The CDR3 runs from the conserved cysteine through the conserved F or W. A D gene is named only where the DNA matches it firmly. Not every row has a clone size; where given, it reads once, few, many or a size class.

>TRBJ2-3|11|NA|TRBV12-3/TRBV12-4|many
TGTGCCAGCAGCACAGGGATGACGCAGTATTTT
CASSTGMTQYF
>TRBJ2-7|13|TRBD2|TRBV28|NA
TGTGCCAGCAGTTCTAGCGGGAACGGCGAGCAGTACTTC
CASSSSGNGEQYF
>TRBJ2-5|16|NA|TRBV20-1|NA
TGCAGTGCTAGTAGTCCGCGGGTCAGGGTCAGGAATGAGCAGTACTTC
CSASSPRVRVRNEQYF
>TRBJ2-7|14|TRBD1|TRBV30|NA
TGTGCCTGGATGCAGGGGGTATCTTCGGGCGAGCAGTACTTC
CAWMQGVSSGEQYF
>TRBJ2-2|15|NA|TRBV20-1|many
TGCAGTGCTAGACACGTCCAAAGTAACACCGGGGAGCTGTTTTTT
CSARHVQSNTGELFF
>TRBJ2-3|16|NA|TRBV20-1|many
TGCAGTGCTACTAGGGTGGGCAGGGGAGGCACAGATACGCAGTATTTT
CSATRVGRGGTDTQYF
>TRBJ2-4|16|TRBD2|TRBV4-3|NA
TGCGCCAGCAGCCCACGACTAGCGGGGTATCGTGACATTCAGTACTTC
CASSPRLAGYRDIQYF
>TRBJ2-3|16|TRBD2|TRBV27|many
TGTGCCAGCAGTTTCCGGACTAGCGGGGCCACAGATACGCAGTATTTT
CASSFRTSGATDTQYF
>TRBJ1-5|18|TRBD1|TRBV6-1|many
TGTGCCAGCAATAACCCGGGACAGGGGGCGGTAAGCAATCAGCCCCAGCATTTT
CASNNPGQGAVSNQPQHF
>TRBJ1-1|12|TRBD1|TRBV6-1|NA
TGTGCCAGCAGTACACAGGGGGCTGAAGCTTTCTTT
CASSTQGAEAFF
>TRBJ2-2|17|TRBD2|TRBV29-1|NA
TGCAGCGTTGCGGGACTAGCGCCGGGAATGGGAACCGGGGAGCTGTTTTTT
CSVAGLAPGMGTGELFF
>TRBJ2-5|13|TRBD1|TRBV6-2/TRBV6-3|many
TGTGCCAGCAGTGGGACAGGGGCCGAGAGCCAGTACTTC
CASSGTGAESQYF
>TRBJ1-2|14|NA|TRBV6-5|many
TGTGCCAGCAGTTACTCGATAGGGGGGGATGGCTACACCTTC
CASSYSIGGDGYTF
>TRBJ2-7|14|TRBD2|TRBV5-1|many
TGCGCCAGCAGCTTGGCTAGCGGCGGCGGCGAGCAGTACTTC
CASSLASGGGEQYF
>TRBJ2-6|14|NA|TRBV10-3|NA
TGTGCCATCAGTGAGTCAATCAACGCCAACGTCCTGACTTTC
CAISESINANVLTF
>TRBJ2-5|14|NA|TRBV12-3/TRBV12-4|few
TGTGCCAGCAGTTTAAATACAGAAGAAGAGACCCAGTACTTC
CASSLNTEEETQYF
>TRBJ2-7|12|NA|TRBV28|NA
TGTGCCAGCGGGTGGTCAACCTACGAGCAGTACTTC
CASGWSTYEQYF
>TRBJ1-1|13|NA|TRBV19|NA
TGTGCCAGTAGGATTGAGGTTGGCACTGAAGCTTTCTTT
CASRIEVGTEAFF
>TRBJ2-1|17|NA|TRBV18|few
TGTGCCAGCTCACCAGATTGGCGAGACAGGCACGCCAATGAGCAGTTCTTC
CASSPDWRDRHANEQFF
>TRBJ2-7|15|NA|TRBV19|NA
TGTGCCAGTAGTCGACTTGCGGCCGGTTCTGACGAGCAGTACTTC
CASSRLAAGSDEQYF
>TRBJ2-7|12|TRBD1|TRBV6-1|NA
TGTGCATCAGGGACAGGGGGCCCCGAGCAGTACTTC
CASGTGGPEQYF
>TRBJ2-5|15|NA|TRBV11-2|many
TGTGCCAGCAGCTGGGGGTTTAGGGCCCAAGAGACCCAGTACTTC
CASSWGFRAQETQYF
>TRBJ1-1|14|TRBD1|TRBV15|few
TGTGCCACCAGCACACAGGGGCGCACTGATGAAGCTTTCTTT
CATSTQGRTDEAFF
>TRBJ2-7|13|NA|TRBV18|NA
TGTGCCAGCTCCCTGGGGCGATCCTACGAGCCGTACTTC
CASSLGRSYEPYF
>TRBJ2-7|11|NA|TRBV12-3/TRBV12-4|NA
TGTGCCAGCAGTTTCCCTTGCGAGCAGTACTTC
CASSFPCEQYF
>TRBJ1-5|13|NA|TRBV7-9|few
TGTGCCAGCAGCTTAGCCCTTGATAAGCCCCAGCATTTT
CASSLALDKPQHF
>TRBJ2-2|14|TRBD2|TRBV7-2|many
TGTGCCAGCAGCTTTTATAGCGGGAGTGGGGAGCTGTTTTTT
CASSFYSGSGELFF
>TRBJ2-1|13|NA|TRBV5-4|NA
TGTGCCAGCAGCTTGGCCACTGTGAATGAGCAGTTCTTC
CASSLATVNEQFF